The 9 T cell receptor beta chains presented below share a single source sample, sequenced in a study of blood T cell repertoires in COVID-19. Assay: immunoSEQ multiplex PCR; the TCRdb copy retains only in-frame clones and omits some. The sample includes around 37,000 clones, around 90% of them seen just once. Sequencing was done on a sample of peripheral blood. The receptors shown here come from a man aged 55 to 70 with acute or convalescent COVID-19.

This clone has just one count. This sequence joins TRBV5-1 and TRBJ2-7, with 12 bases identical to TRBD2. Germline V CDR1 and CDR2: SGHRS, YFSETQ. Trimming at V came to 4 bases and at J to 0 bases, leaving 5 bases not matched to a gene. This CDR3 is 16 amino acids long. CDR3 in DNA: TGCGCCAGCAGCCCTAGGACTAGCGGGACCTCCTACGAGCAGTACTTC. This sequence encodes CASSPRTSGTSYEQYF. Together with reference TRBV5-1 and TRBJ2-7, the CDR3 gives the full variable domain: KAGVTQTPRYLIKTRGQQVTLSCSPISGHRSVSWYQQTPGQGLQFLFEYFSETQRNKGNFPGRFSGRQFSNSRSEMNVSTLELGDSALYLCASSPRTSGTSYEQYFGPGTRLTVT.

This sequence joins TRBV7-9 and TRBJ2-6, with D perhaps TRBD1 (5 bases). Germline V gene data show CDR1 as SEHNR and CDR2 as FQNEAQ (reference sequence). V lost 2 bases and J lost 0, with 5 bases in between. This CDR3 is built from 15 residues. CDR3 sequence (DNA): TGTGCCAGCAGCTTAAGGGGCTCTGGGGCCAACGTCCTGACTTTC. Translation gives CASSLRGSGANVLTF.

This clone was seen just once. Here the CDR3 DNA reads TGTGCCAGCAGCTTAGTGCCTAGCGGTACCTACGAGCAGTACTTC. Amino acids: CASSLVPSGTYEQYF. The V and J genes are TRBV11-2 and TRBJ2-7, with 7 bases lining up with TRBD2. The CDR3 is made up of 15 amino acids. V shed 1 base, J shed 2 bases, and the junction held 5 bases outside the gene matches. Germline V gives CDR1 SGHAT, CDR2 FQNNGV. Looking up the rest from reference TRBV11-2 and TRBJ2-7 gives the full variable domain: EAGVAQSPRYKIIEKRQSVAFWCNPISGHATLYWYQQILGQGPKLLIQFQNNGVVDDSQLPKDRFSAERLKGVDSTLKIQPAKLEDSAVYLCASSLVPSGTYEQYFGPGTRLTVT.

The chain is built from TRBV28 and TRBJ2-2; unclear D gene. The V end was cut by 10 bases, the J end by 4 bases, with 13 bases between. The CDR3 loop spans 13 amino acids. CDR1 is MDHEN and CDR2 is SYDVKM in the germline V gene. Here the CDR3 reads CATNRYGTGELFF. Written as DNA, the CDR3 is TGTGCCACCAACCGGTACGGCACCGGGGAGCTGTTTTTT.

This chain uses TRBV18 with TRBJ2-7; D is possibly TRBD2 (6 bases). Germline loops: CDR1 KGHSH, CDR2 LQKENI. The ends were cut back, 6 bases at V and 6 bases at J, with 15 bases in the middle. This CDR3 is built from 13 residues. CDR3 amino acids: CASSSNVGGEQYF. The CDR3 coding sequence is TGTGCCAGCTCCTCTAACGTCGGGGGCGAGCAGTACTTC.

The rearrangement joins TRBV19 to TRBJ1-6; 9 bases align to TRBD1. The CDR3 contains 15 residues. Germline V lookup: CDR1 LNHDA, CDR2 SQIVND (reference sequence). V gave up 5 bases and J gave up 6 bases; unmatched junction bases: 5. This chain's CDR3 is CASSPGQGFNSPLHF. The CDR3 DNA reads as TGTGCCAGTAGTCCCGGACAGGGGTTTAATTCACCCCTCCACTTT.

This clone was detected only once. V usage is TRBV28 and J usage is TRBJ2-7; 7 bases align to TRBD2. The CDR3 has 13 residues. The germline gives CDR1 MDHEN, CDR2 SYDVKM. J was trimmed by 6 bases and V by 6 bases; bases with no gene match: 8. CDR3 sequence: CASSYAGVGEQYF. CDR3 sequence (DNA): TGTGCCAGCAGCTATGCGGGGGTTGGCGAGCAGTACTTC.

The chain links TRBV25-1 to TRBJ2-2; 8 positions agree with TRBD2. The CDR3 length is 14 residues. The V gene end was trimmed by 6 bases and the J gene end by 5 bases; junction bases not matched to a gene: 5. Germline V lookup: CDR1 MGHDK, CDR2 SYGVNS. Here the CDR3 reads CASSFIAGTGELFF. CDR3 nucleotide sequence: TGTGCCAGCAGCTTTATAGCGGGAACCGGGGAGCTGTTTTTT.

The CDR3 region has the DNA TGTGCCACCAGCAGAGCTCGGAGCTCCTACGAGCAGTACTTC. Encoded protein: CATSRARSSYEQYF. J is TRBJ2-7 and V is TRBV15, with no clear D. Germline lookup yields CDR1 LNHNV and CDR2 YYDKDF (reference sequence). This CDR3 has 14 residues. V was pared by 1 base and J by 0 bases, with 7 bases between.